The 16 T cell receptor beta chains presented below share a single source sample, sequenced in a study of cytomegalovirus exposure and HLA in healthy donors. Amplification used 60 Vbeta primers and 13 Jbeta primers. Assay used: immunoSEQ multiplex PCR; TCRdb lists only in-frame clones, some missing. Of over 150,000 clones in the sample, about 83% were seen once. The source material was PBMCs. The receptors come from a middle-aged woman in good health and CMV-seronegative.

The CDR3 sequence is CAISGQSSTNYGYTF. In nucleotides, the CDR3 is TGTGCCATCAGTGGACAGTCCTCAACTAACTATGGCTACACCTTC. The gene calls are TRBV10-3 and TRBJ1-2, with D possibly TRBD1 on 5 matching bases. Trimming shortened V by 4 bases and J by 0 bases, and 12 bases separated the two germline ends. The germline gives CDR1 ENHRY, CDR2 SYGVKD. This CDR3 comprises 15 residues.

This chain uses TRBV27 with TRBJ1-1; D perhaps matches TRBD1 (5 bases). Trimming took off 9 bases at V and 3 bases at J, with 14 bases between the two ends. This CDR3 has 13 residues. Germline V gives CDR1 MNHEY, CDR2 SMNVEV (reference sequence). The DNA for the CDR3 is TGTGCCAGTCGTGGGGGGGGGTACACTGAAGCTTTCTTT. Translating it yields CASRGGGYTEAFF.

This clone was seen a few times. This chain links TRBV7-2 with TRBJ2-3, with 14 bases lining up with TRBD2. CDR3 length: 17 residues. Germline V gene lookup returns CDR1 SGHTA and CDR2 FQGNSA. V shed 5 bases and J 6 bases; nucleotides not matched to a gene: 10. CDR3 amino acids: CASSPRLAGGSRDTQYF. In DNA form, the CDR3 reads TGTGCCAGCAGCCCGAGACTAGCGGGGGGGTCCCGGGATACGCAGTATTTT.

V usage is TRBV6-1 and J usage is TRBJ2-7; TRBD2 matches 9 bases. Unmatched junction bases numbered 4, after V lost 7 bases and J lost 0 bases. The germline V gene encodes CDR1 MNHNS and CDR2 SASEGT. The CDR3 is 14 amino acids. The CDR3 coding sequence is TGTGCCAGCACTAGCGGGACAGTCTCCTACGAGCAGTACTTC. This encodes CASTSGTVSYEQYF.

The chain recombines TRBV4-1 with TRBJ2-5; D gene uncertain. Looked up from germline, CDR1 is MGHRA and CDR2 is YSYEKL. Trimming took off 1 base at V and 4 bases at J, with 7 bases between the two ends. CDR3 length: 13 residues. CDR3 sequence reads: CASSQAPPETQYF. The CDR3 coding sequence is TGCGCCAGCAGCCAAGCTCCTCCAGAGACCCAGTACTTC.

The chain combines TRBV5-6 with TRBJ1-6; no firm D call. Germline CDR1 SGHDT, CDR2 YYEEEE. CDR3 length equals 14 residues. Deletions cut 2 bases from V and 14 bases from J, with 17 bases between. The CDR3 sequence is CASSFQSVQEALHF. CDR3 nucleotides: TGTGCCAGCAGCTTTCAGTCGGTCCAAGAGGCCCTCCACTTT. Based on the CDR3 plus reference TRBV5-6 and TRBJ1-6, the full variable domain is DAGVTQSPTHLIKTRGQQVTLRCSPKSGHDTVSWYQQALGQGPQFIFQYYEEEERQRGNFPDRFSGHQFPNYSSELNVNALLLGDSALYLCASSFQSVQEALHFGNGTRLTVT.

The chain has TRBV29-1 and TRBJ1-1; D is unclear. This CDR3 spans 13 amino acids. Trimming took 3 bases from V and 3 from J, leaving 11 bases between them. The germline V gene has CDR1 SQVTM and CDR2 ANQGSEA. Here the CDR3 reads CSVEDLSDTEAFF. The CDR3 nucleotides read TGCAGCGTTGAGGACCTTAGCGACACTGAAGCTTTCTTT.

This rearrangement joins TRBV5-1 to TRBJ2-5; perhaps TRBD2 as D (5 bases). The germline CDR1 and CDR2 sequences are SGHRS and YFSETQ. V dropped 2 bases and J dropped 2 bases, with 10 bases sitting between them. The CDR3 loop spans 14 amino acids. This chain's CDR3 is CASSLLGPQETQYF. CDR3 in DNA: TGCGCCAGCAGCTTACTAGGCCCTCAAGAGACCCAGTACTTC.

CDR3 DNA: TGTGCCAGCAGTTCCCTGACCGGGGAGCTGTTTTTT. It encodes CASSSLTGELFF. The genes are TRBV28 and TRBJ2-2; D is ambiguous. V lost 4 bases and J lost 5, with 5 bases in between. The CDR3 runs 12 residues. Per germline, CDR1 MDHEN and CDR2 SYDVKM.

This chain links TRBV27 with TRBJ2-4; 10 positions match TRBD1. Germline values: CDR1 MNHEY, CDR2 SMNVEV (reference sequence). This CDR3 comprises 13 residues. Trimming cost V 5 bases and J 10 bases; bases outside gene matches: 5. The CDR3, as DNA: TGTGCCAGCAGTCCGGGACAGGGGTTGATTCAGTACTTC. Its translation: CASSPGQGLIQYF.

The CDR3 DNA follows: TGCGCCAGCAGCCCAACCGGGACAGGGTATCAGCCCCAGCATTTT. This encodes CASSPTGTGYQPQHF. The chain couples TRBV5-1 to TRBJ1-5; TRBD1 matches at 9 bases. This CDR3 region has 15 residues. Germline trimming cut 4 bases from V and 5 bases from J; bases unmatched to any gene: 7. Germline V lookup: CDR1 SGHRS, CDR2 YFSETQ.

V is TRBV4-1 and J is TRBJ2-5, with 10 nucleotides matching TRBD2. Germline trimming cut 3 bases from V and 5 bases from J; bases unmatched to any gene: 6. The germline gives CDR1 MGHRA, CDR2 YSYEKL. The CDR3 contains 15 residues. The CDR3, as DNA: TGCGCCAGCAGCCATGCAGCGGGAGGGCCGGAGACCCAGTACTTC. Its translation is CASSHAAGGPETQYF.

The V call is TRBV6-1, the J call TRBJ2-1, with 13 nucleotides matching TRBD2. The junction had 6 bases not matched to a gene; V was cut back by 8 bases and J by 8 bases. The CDR3 has 14 residues. Germline-derived CDR1 and CDR2 are MNHNS and SASEGT. The CDR3 loop is CASDGTSGTDEQFF. CDR3 DNA sequence: TGTGCCAGCGACGGGACTAGCGGGACCGATGAGCAGTTCTTC.

V and J are TRBV7-9 and TRBJ2-7; possible D gene TRBD1, 6 bases. Trimming cost V 5 bases and J 0 bases, with 14 bases left between them. Germline V lookup: CDR1 SEHNR, CDR2 FQNEAQ (reference sequence). This CDR3 is 15 amino acids long. Written as DNA, the CDR3 is TGTGCCAGCAGCCCAGGGGAAGGAGGCTCCTACGAGCAGTACTTC. Amino acid sequence: CASSPGEGGSYEQYF.

The V and J genes are TRBV19 and TRBJ2-3, with 13 bases matching TRBD2. Unmatched junction bases numbered 4, after V lost 7 bases and J lost 3 bases. Germline V gene lookup returns CDR1 LNHDA and CDR2 SQIVND (reference sequence). The CDR3 extends over 15 amino acids. The DNA of the CDR3 is TGTGCCAGTAAGCCGGGACTAGCGGGAACAGATACGCAGTATTTT. Its protein product is CASKPGLAGTDTQYF.

This chain uses TRBV7-8 with TRBJ1-2; TRBD1 matches 8 bases. Germline V gene sequence: CDR1 SGHVS, CDR2 FQNEAQ. This CDR3 has 16 residues. V shed 0 bases, J shed 8 bases, and the junction held 11 bases outside the gene matches. The CDR3 sequence: CASSLAIAGGVGGYTF. CDR3 DNA sequence: TGTGCCAGCAGCTTAGCGATTGCAGGGGGCGTCGGAGGCTACACCTTC.